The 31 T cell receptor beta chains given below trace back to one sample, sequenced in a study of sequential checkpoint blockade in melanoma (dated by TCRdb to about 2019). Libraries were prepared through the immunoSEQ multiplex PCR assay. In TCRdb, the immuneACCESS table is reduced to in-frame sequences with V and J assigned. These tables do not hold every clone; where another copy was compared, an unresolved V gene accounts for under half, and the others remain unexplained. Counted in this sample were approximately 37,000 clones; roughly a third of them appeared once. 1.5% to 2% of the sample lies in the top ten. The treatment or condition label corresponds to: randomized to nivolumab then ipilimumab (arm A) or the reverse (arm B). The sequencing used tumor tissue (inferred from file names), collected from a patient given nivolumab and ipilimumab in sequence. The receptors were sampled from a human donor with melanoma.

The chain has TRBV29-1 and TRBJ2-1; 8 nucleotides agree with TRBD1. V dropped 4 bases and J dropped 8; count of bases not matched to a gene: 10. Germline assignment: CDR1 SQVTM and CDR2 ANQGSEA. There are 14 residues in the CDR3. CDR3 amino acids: CSVGQGAGLDEQFF. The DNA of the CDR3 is TGCAGCGTTGGTCAGGGGGCTGGCTTGGATGAGCAGTTCTTC.

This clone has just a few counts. The CDR3 DNA sequence: TGCGCCAGCAGCGCGTCCGGGACAGGGGGCTCTACTAACTATGGCTACACCTTC. Its translation: CASSASGTGGSTNYGYTF. The rearrangement joins TRBV5-1 to TRBJ1-2; 12 nucleotides agree with TRBD1. The CDR3 is 18 residues long. After removal of 4 bases from V and 0 bases from J, the junction contained 10 bases not matched to a gene. In germline, CDR1 is SGHRS, CDR2 YFSETQ. Supplemented by reference TRBV5-1 and TRBJ1-2, the full variable domain reads KAGVTQTPRYLIKTRGQQVTLSCSPISGHRSVSWYQQTPGQGLQFLFEYFSETQRNKGNFPGRFSGRQFSNSRSEMNVSTLELGDSALYLCASSASGTGGSTNYGYTFGSGTRLTVV.

The CDR3 here is CASRPGQVVGTEAFF. The CDR3 nucleotides read TGCGCCAGCAGGCCTGGACAAGTTGTGGGCACTGAAGCTTTCTTT. V is TRBV5-1 and J is TRBJ1-1; D is possibly TRBD1 (5 bases). Trimming stripped 5 bases from V and 4 bases from J, with 18 bases between. In germline, CDR1 is SGHRS, CDR2 YFSETQ. The CDR3 spans 15 residues.

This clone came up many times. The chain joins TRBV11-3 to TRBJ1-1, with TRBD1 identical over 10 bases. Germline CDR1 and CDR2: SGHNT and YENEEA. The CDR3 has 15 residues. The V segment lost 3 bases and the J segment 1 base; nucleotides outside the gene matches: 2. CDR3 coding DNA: TGTGCCAGCAGCTTGAGGACAGGGGGGAACACTGAAGCTTTCTTT. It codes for CASSLRTGGNTEAFF.

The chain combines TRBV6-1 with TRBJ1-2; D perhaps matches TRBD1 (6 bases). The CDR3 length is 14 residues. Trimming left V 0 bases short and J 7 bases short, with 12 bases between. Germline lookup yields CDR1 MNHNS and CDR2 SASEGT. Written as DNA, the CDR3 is TGTGCCAGCAGTGAAGCGCACAGGGCGGCTGGCTACACCTTC. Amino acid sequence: CASSEAHRAAGYTF.

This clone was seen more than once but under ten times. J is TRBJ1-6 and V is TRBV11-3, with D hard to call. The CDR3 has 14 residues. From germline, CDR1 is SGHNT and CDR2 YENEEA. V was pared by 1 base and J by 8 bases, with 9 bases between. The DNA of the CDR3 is TGTGCCAGCAGCTTAGTGGTCAGTGATTCACCCCTCCACTTT. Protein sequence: CASSLVVSDSPLHF.

In nucleotides, the CDR3 is TGCGCCAGCAGCTTGGAGAGGGGTCCGGTGGGTAATGAAAAACTGTTTTTT. Its protein is CASSLERGPVGNEKLFF. The rearrangement links TRBV5-1 to TRBJ1-4; a possible D gene is TRBD1 (5 bases). The CDR3 is 17 amino acids. Between the trimmed V and J ends, which lost 0 bases and 4 bases, there was a span of 16 bases. CDR1 is SGHRS, CDR2 YFSETQ, per germline.

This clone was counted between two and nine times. CDR3 amino acids: CASSGRRDHNEQFF. The CDR3 DNA reads as TGTGCCAGCAGCGGGAGGAGGGACCACAATGAGCAGTTCTTC. The rearrangement uses TRBV9 and TRBJ2-1, with a weak D call TRBD2 (6 bases). CDR3 length: 14 residues. Trimming pared 3 bases from V and 5 bases from J, leaving 12 bases between. The V gene's germline CDR1 is SGDLS and CDR2 YYNGEE.

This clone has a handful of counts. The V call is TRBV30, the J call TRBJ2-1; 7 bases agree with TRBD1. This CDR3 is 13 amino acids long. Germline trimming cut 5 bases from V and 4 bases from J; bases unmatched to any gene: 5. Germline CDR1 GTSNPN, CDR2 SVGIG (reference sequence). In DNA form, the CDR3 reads TGTGCCTGGGAGAAGGGACAGTACAATGAGCAGTTCTTC. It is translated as CAWEKGQYNEQFF.

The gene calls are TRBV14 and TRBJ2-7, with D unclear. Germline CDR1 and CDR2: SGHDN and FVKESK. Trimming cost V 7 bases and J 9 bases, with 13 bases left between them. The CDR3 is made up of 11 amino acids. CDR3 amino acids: CASTSVGRQYF. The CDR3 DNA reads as TGTGCCAGCACCTCGGTTGGGCGGCAGTACTTC. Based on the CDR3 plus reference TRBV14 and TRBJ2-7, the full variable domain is EAGVTQFPSHSVIEKGQTVTLRCDPISGHDNLYWYRRVMGKEIKFLLHFVKESKQDESGMPNNRFLAERTGGTYSTLKVQPAELEDSGVYFCASTSVGRQYFGPGTRLTVT.

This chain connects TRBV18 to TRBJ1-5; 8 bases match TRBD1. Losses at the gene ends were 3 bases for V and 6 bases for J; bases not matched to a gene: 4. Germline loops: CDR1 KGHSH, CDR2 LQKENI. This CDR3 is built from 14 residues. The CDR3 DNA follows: TGTGCCAGCTCACCGGACAGGGTCGGTCAGCCCCAGCATTTT. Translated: CASSPDRVGQPQHF.

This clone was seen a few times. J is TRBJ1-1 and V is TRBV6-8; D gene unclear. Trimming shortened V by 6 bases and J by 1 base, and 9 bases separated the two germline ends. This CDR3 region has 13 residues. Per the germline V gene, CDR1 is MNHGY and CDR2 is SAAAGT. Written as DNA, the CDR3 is TGTGCCAGCAGCCCGGTGGGGAACACTGAAGCTTTCTTT. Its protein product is CASSPVGNTEAFF.

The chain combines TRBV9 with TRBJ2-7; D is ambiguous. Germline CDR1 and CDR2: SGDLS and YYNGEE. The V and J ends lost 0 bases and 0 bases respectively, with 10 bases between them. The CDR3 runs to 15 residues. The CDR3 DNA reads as TGTGCCAGCAGCGTAGGGTCAACCCCCTCCTACGAGCAGTACTTC. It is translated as CASSVGSTPSYEQYF.

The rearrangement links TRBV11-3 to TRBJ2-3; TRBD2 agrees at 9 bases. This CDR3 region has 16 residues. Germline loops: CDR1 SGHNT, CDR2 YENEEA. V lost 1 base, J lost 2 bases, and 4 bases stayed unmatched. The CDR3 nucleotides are TGTGCCAGCAGCTTAGGTTCTAGCGGGATCACAGATACGCAGTATTTT. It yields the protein CASSLGSSGITDTQYF.

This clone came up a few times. Here the CDR3 reads CASSYPSSAFF. The CDR3 bases are TGTGCCAGCAGTTACCCCTCGTCGGCTTTCTTT. V usage is TRBV6-4 and J usage is TRBJ1-1; no reliable D call. The germline V and J ends were trimmed by 5 bases and 11 bases, with 12 bases remaining between them. The CDR3 contains 11 residues. CDR1 is MRHNA, CDR2 SNTAGT, per germline.

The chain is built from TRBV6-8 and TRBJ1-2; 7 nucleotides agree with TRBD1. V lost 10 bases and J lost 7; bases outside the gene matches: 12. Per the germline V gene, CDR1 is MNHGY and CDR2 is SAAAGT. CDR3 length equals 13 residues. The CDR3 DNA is TGTGCCATCACCTCCGACAGGGAATCTGGCTACACCTTC. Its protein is CAITSDRESGYTF.

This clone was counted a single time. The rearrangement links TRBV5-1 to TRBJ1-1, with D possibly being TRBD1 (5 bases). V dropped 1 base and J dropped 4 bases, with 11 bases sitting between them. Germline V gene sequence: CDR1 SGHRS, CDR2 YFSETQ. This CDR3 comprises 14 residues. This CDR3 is CASSLLYGGTEAFF. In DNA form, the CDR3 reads TGCGCCAGCAGCTTGTTATACGGGGGCACTGAAGCTTTCTTT.

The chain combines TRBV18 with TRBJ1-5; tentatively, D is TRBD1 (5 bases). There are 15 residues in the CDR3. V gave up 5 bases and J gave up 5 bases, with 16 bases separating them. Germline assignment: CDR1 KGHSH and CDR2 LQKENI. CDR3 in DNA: TGTGCCAGCTCAAGGTTCCAGGGAATGGATCAGCCCCAGCATTTT. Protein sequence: CASSRFQGMDQPQHF.

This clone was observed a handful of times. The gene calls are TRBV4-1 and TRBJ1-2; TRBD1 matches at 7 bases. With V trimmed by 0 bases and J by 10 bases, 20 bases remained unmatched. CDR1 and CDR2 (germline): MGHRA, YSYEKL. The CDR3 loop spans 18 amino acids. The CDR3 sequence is CASSQDERQGYPLGHYTF. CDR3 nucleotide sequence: TGCGCCAGCAGCCAAGATGAGAGACAGGGATATCCTCTTGGGCACTACACCTTC.

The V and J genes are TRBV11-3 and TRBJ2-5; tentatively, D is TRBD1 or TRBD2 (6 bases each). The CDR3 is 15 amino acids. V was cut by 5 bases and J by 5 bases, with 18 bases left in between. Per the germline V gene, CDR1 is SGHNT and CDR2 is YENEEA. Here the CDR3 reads CASSPEGGRLETQYF. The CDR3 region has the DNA TGTGCCAGCAGCCCTGAGGGGGGCAGGTTGGAGACCCAGTACTTC.

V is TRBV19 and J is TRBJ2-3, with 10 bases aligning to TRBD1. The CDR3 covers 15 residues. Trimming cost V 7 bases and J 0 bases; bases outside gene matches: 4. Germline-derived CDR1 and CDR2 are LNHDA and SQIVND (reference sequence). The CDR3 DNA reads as TGTGCCAGTAAGGACAGGGGGACTAGCACAGATACGCAGTATTTT. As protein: CASKDRGTSTDTQYF.

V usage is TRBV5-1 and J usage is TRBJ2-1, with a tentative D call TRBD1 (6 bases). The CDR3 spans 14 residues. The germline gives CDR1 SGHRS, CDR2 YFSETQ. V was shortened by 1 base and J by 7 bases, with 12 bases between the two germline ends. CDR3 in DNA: TGCGCCAGCAGCTTGTTCCTGGGGGCGAATGAGCAGTTCTTC. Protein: CASSLFLGANEQFF.

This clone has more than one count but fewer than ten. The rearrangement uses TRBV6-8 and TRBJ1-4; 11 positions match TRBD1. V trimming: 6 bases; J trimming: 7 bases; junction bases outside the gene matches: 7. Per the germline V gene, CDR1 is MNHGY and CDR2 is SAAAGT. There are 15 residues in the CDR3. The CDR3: CASSFGQGAREKLFF. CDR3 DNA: TGTGCCAGCAGCTTCGGACAGGGGGCGCGTGAAAAACTGTTTTTT.

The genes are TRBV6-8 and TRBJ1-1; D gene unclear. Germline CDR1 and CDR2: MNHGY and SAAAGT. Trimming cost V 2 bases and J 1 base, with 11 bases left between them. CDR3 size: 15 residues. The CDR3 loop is CASSYGGQENTEAFF. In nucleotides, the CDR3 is TGTGCCAGCAGTTACGGCGGTCAGGAGAACACTGAAGCTTTCTTT.

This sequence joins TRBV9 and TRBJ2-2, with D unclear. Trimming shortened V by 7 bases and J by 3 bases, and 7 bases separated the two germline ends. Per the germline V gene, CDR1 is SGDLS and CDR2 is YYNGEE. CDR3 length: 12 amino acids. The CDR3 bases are TGTGCCAGCTCATTGGACACCGGGGAGCTGTTTTTT. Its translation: CASSLDTGELFF.

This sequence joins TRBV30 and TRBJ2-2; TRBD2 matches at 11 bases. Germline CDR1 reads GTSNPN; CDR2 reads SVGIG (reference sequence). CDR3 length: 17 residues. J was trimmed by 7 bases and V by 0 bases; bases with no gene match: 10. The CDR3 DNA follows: TGTGCCTGGAGTGTTCGACCGGGACTAGCGGTTTTCGGGGAGCTGTTTTTT. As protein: CAWSVRPGLAVFGELFF.

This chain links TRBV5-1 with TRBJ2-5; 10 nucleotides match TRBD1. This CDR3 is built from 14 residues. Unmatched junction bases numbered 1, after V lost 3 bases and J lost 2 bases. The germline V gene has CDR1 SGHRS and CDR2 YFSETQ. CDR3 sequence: CASSSGQGQETQYF. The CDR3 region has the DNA TGCGCCAGCAGCTCGGGACAGGGGCAAGAGACCCAGTACTTC.

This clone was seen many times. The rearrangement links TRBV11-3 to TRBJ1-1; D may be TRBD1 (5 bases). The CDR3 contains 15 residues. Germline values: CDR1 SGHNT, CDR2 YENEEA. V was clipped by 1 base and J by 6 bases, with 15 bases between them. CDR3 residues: CASSLGGPGAAEAFF. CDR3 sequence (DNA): TGTGCCAGCAGCTTAGGAGGGCCTGGGGCGGCTGAAGCTTTCTTT.

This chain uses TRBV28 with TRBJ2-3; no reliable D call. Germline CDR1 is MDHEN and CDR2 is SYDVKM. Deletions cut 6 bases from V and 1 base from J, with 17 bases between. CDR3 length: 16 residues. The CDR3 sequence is CASSNPLGRRTDTQYF. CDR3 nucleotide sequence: TGTGCCAGCAGCAACCCCCTGGGCAGACGCACAGATACGCAGTATTTT.

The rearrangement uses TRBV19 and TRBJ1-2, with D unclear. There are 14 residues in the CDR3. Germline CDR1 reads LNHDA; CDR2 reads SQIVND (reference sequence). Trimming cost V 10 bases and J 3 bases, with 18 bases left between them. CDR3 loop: CAIPQALKDYGYTF. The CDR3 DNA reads TGTGCCATCCCGCAGGCCCTAAAGGACTATGGCTACACCTTC. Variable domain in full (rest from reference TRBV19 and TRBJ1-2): DGGITQSPKYLFRKEGQNVTLSCEQNLNHDAMYWYRQDPGQGLRLIYYSQIVNDFQKGDIAEGYSVSREKKESFPLTVTSAQKNPTAFYLCAIPQALKDYGYTFGSGTRLTVV.

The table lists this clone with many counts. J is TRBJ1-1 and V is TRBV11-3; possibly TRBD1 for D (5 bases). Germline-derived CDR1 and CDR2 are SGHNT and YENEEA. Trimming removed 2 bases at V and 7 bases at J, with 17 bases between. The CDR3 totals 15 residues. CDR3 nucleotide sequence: TGTGCCAGCAGCTTAATGGGCATCCAGGGATTTGAAGCTTTCTTT. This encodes CASSLMGIQGFEAFF.